These 22 T cell receptor beta chains originate from one sample sequenced in a study of PD-L1 blockade in urothelial cancer listed by TCRdb under 2017. The library was produced with the immunoSEQ multiplex PCR assay. What TCRdb holds here is the immuneACCESS table cut down to in-frame rearrangements. Part of the clones is not present; checked against another copy, under half of the missing clones reflect an unresolved V gene, and the others are unexplained. For this sample the table gives 35,000 to 45,000 clones, of which about 89% were detected only once. About 7.3% of the sample goes to the ten largest clones. What the time point label conveys for this sample: peripheral blood 6 weeks after treatment start. The material was PBMCs, obtained around atezolizumab (anti-PD-L1) treatment. The receptors here all came from a man aged 65 to 85 with urothelial cancer.

This clone was recorded only once. The rearrangement uses TRBV4-2 and TRBJ1-4, with D perhaps TRBD1 (6 bases). This CDR3 has 14 amino acids. Trimming cost V 5 bases and J 4 bases, with 11 bases left between them. Per the germline V gene, CDR1 is LGHNA and CDR2 is YNFKEQ. The CDR3 region has the DNA TGTGCCAGCAGCGAAACAGGGAGTAATGAAAAACTGTTTTTT. Amino acids: CASSETGSNEKLFF.

This chain connects TRBV6-6 to TRBJ1-1; TRBD1 is a possible D gene (5 bases). Germline loops: CDR1 MNHNY, CDR2 SVGAGI (reference sequence). Between the trimmed V and J ends, which lost 6 bases and 1 base, there was a span of 12 bases. CDR3 size: 14 residues. The CDR3 is CASRSGSSNTEAFF. CDR3 nucleotides: TGTGCCAGCAGATCAGGGTCCTCGAACACTGAAGCTTTCTTT.

The chain recombines TRBV9 with TRBJ1-3; TRBD1 aligns across 10 bases. The CDR3 length is 17 residues. In germline, CDR1 is SGDLS, CDR2 YYNGEE. J gave up 0 bases and V 0 bases, and 3 bases lay outside the gene matches. The CDR3 here is CASSVGDRGDSGNTIYF. CDR3 coding DNA: TGTGCCAGCAGCGTAGGGGACAGGGGTGACTCTGGAAACACCATATATTTT.

The chain recombines TRBV9 with TRBJ1-4; 7 bases map to TRBD1. The V and J ends lost 7 bases and 4 bases, in that order; junction bases with no gene match: 4. From germline, CDR1 is SGDLS and CDR2 YYNGEE. The CDR3 consists of 13 residues. CDR3 region: CASRDSNNEKLFF. DNA of the CDR3: TGTGCCAGCCGGGACAGTAATAATGAAAAACTGTTTTTT.

V gene TRBV10-1 combines with J gene TRBJ2-1; TRBD2 matches at 10 bases. The CDR3 totals 12 residues. J gave up 6 bases and V 10 bases, and 3 bases lay outside the gene matches. Germline V gene lookup returns CDR1 WNHNN and CDR2 SYGVQD (reference sequence). The DNA for the CDR3 is TGCGCCACCTCTAGCGGGAGCAATGAGCAGTTCTTC. Protein sequence: CATSSGSNEQFF.

J is TRBJ1-3 and V is TRBV6-1; tentatively, D is TRBD1 (6 bases). The germline V and J ends were trimmed by 7 bases and 0 bases, with 13 bases remaining between them. This CDR3 has 15 amino acids. Germline-derived CDR1 and CDR2 are MNHNS and SASEGT. The CDR3: CASTLDRISGNTIYF. Written as DNA, the CDR3 is TGTGCCAGCACTCTGGACAGAATCTCTGGAAACACCATATATTTT.

The CDR3 DNA reads as TGTGCCAGCAGGCTAGCGGGTGGCACAGATACGCAGTATTTT. It specifies CASRLAGGTDTQYF. The chain couples TRBV2 to TRBJ2-3, with 8 positions matching TRBD2. V lost 6 bases, J lost 1 base, and 3 bases stayed unmatched. This CDR3 spans 14 amino acids. Germline CDR1 is SNHLY and CDR2 is FYNNEI.

The chain carries TRBV5-5 and TRBJ1-2; TRBD1 matches 7 bases. CDR1 and CDR2 from the germline V gene are SGHKS and YYEKEE (reference sequence). This CDR3 comprises 14 residues. V shed 4 bases, J shed 8 bases, and the junction held 11 bases outside the gene matches. This CDR3 is CASSPLDRPRGYTF. Here the CDR3 DNA reads TGTGCCAGCAGCCCTCTGGACAGGCCCAGGGGCTACACCTTC.

This chain joins TRBV6-1 and TRBJ2-7, with D tentatively TRBD2 (6 bases). V lost 5 bases, J lost 5 bases, and 16 bases lay in between. The CDR3 is 14 residues long. CDR1 MNHNS and CDR2 SASEGT come from the germline V gene. The CDR3 sequence: CASSSDYSGHEQYF. CDR3 in DNA: TGTGCCAGCAGTTCGGACTACTCAGGGCACGAGCAGTACTTC.

This sequence joins TRBV10-3 and TRBJ2-3; D is possibly TRBD2 (6 bases). The CDR3 sequence is 15 residues long. Germline lookup yields CDR1 ENHRY and CDR2 SYGVKD. V lost 3 bases and J 2 bases, leaving 12 bases between the germline ends. The CDR3 bases are TGTGCCATCAGTGATTCGGGAGCAGTCACAGATACGCAGTATTTT. This codes for CAISDSGAVTDTQYF.

The rearrangement joins TRBV6-5 to TRBJ1-1; no clear D gene. Germline loops: CDR1 MNHEY, CDR2 SVGAGI. The germline V and J ends were trimmed by 6 bases and 1 base, with 3 bases remaining between them. The CDR3 is 11 amino acids. The CDR3 loop reads CASRQNTEAFF. The CDR3 coding sequence is TGTGCCAGCAGACAGAACACTGAAGCTTTCTTT.

CDR3 nucleotides: TGCGCCAGCAGCTTGGAGGGACAGGGGAGGGATACGCAGTATTTT. Protein product: CASSLEGQGRDTQYF. The chain carries TRBV5-1 and TRBJ2-3; the match to TRBD1 covers 10 bases. Germline V CDR1 and CDR2: SGHRS, YFSETQ. The V segment lost 0 bases and the J segment 6 bases; nucleotides outside the gene matches: 4. The CDR3 contains 15 residues.

This chain links TRBV6-5 with TRBJ1-4; D perhaps matches TRBD1 (5 bases). In germline, CDR1 is MNHEY, CDR2 SVGAGI. V was pared by 2 bases and J by 9 bases, with 16 bases between. This CDR3 has 15 residues. In nucleotides, the CDR3 is TGTGCCAGCAGTTACCTGGGGGGTCGGCCCCAAAAACTGTTTTTT. It yields the protein CASSYLGGRPQKLFF.

This chain uses TRBV2 with TRBJ1-3, with unresolved D. Germline loops: CDR1 SNHLY, CDR2 FYNNEI. V was cut by 0 bases and J by 4 bases, with 13 bases left in between. There are 16 residues in the CDR3. The CDR3 DNA reads TGTGCCAGCAGTGAAGCGCACGGGGTGACCGGAAACACCATATATTTT. Translated, it gives CASSEAHGVTGNTIYF.

J is TRBJ2-5 and V is TRBV5-1, with 9 bases that match TRBD1. The germline CDR1 and CDR2 sequences are SGHRS and YFSETQ. J lost 4 bases, V lost 3 bases, and 7 bases had no gene match. CDR3 length: 15 amino acids. The CDR3 nucleotides read TGCGCCAGCAGCTGGACAGGGGAGCAGGGAGAGACCCAGTACTTC. Translating it yields CASSWTGEQGETQYF.

The chain couples TRBV28 to TRBJ2-7; D is perhaps TRBD2 (6 bases). With 3 bases removed from V and 3 bases from J, the gap between germline ends came to 9 bases. The germline V gene has CDR1 MDHEN and CDR2 SYDVKM. CDR3 length: 13 amino acids. CDR3 residues: CASSFTGLYEQYF. In DNA, the CDR3 is TGTGCCAGCAGTTTCACGGGACTCTACGAGCAGTACTTC.

This chain links TRBV25-1 with TRBJ2-5; D perhaps matches TRBD2 (5 bases). Trimming pared 8 bases from V and 9 bases from J, leaving 19 bases between. The CDR3 sequence is 13 residues long. Germline CDR1 reads MGHDK; CDR2 reads SYGVNS. This CDR3 is CASSLAAPTAQYF. The CDR3 nucleotides are TGTGCCAGCTCCCTAGCCGCTCCGACGGCCCAGTACTTC.

The V gene is TRBV28, the J gene TRBJ2-7; TRBD1 aligns across 8 bases. Trimming took 6 bases from V and 4 from J; bases not matched to a gene: 14. Per the germline V gene, CDR1 is MDHEN and CDR2 is SYDVKM. This CDR3 contains 16 residues. CDR3 amino acids: CASRASRGTGVYEQYF. As DNA, the CDR3 is TGTGCCAGCAGAGCAAGTCGCGGGACAGGTGTGTACGAGCAGTACTTC.

The chain uses TRBV29-1 and TRBJ2-4, with 12 positions matching TRBD2. The CDR3 is made up of 18 amino acids. The germline CDR1 and CDR2 sequences are SQVTM and ANQGSEA. V dropped 6 bases and J dropped 0; count of bases not matched to a gene: 12. This CDR3 is CSVGGLAGKSLAKNIQYF. Here the CDR3 DNA reads TGCAGCGTCGGTGGACTAGCGGGAAAATCCCTAGCCAAAAACATTCAGTACTTC.

The chain uses TRBV27 and TRBJ2-3; the match to TRBD2 covers 9 bases. Germline V gives CDR1 MNHEY, CDR2 SMNVEV (reference sequence). There are 16 residues in the CDR3. The V gene end was trimmed by 6 bases and the J gene end by 1 base; junction bases not matched to a gene: 8. The CDR3: CASSKLLAGGTDTQYF. The CDR3 nucleotides read TGTGCCAGCAGCAAATTACTAGCGGGTGGCACAGATACGCAGTATTTT.

The V gene is TRBV11-2, the J gene TRBJ1-3; D is undetermined. The CDR3 is 12 residues long. V dropped 5 bases and J dropped 6 bases, with 8 bases sitting between them. CDR1 is SGHAT and CDR2 is FQNNGV in the germline V gene. The DNA for the CDR3 is TGTGCCAGCAGCACGAGGTCAAACACCATATATTTT. The encoded protein is CASSTRSNTIYF.

DNA of the CDR3: TGTGCCAGCAGCGTCCAGGGTCAAGAGACCCAGTACTTC. It yields the protein CASSVQGQETQYF. The chain has TRBV5-4 and TRBJ2-5, with D possibly being TRBD1 (5 bases). The CDR3 length is 13 residues. Germline V CDR1 and CDR2: SGHNT, YYREEE (reference sequence). Trimming removed 4 bases from V and 2 bases from J, with 9 bases in between.